This T cell receptor beta chain was profiled in a study of T cell changes during pregnancy in multiple sclerosis. Some clones are missing from TCRdb's copy, which holds only in-frame ones; the method was immunoSEQ multiplex PCR. The sample lists around 60,000 clones, roughly 89% occurring once. V was clipped by 7 bases and J by 5 bases, with 14 bases between them. Germline V gene data show CDR1 as LNHDA and CDR2 as SQIVND (reference sequence). CDR3 length: 13 amino acids. The receptor comes from a female donor in good health, enrolled as a control in a pregnancy study. Sequenced here: CD4+ T cells from peripheral blood mononuclear cells, sampled after pregnancy. This chain joins TRBV19 and TRBJ1-1; the D gene is possibly TRBD1 (6 bases). DNA for the CDR3: TGTGCCAGTATAGGGGGGGCTTGGACTGAAGCTTTCTTT. Translated, it gives CASIGGAWTEAFF.